This T cell receptor (beta chain) was found in a study of blood T cell repertoires in COVID-19. The overall study: Two negative PCRs, clearance, or symptom resolution had been documented for recovered Cohort 3 donors. The United States, Italy and Spain were the sources of the acute and convalescent COVID-19 samples.

Data came from immunoSEQ multiplex PCR; TCRdb stores just in-frame clones and leaves some out. This table holds 200,000 to 250,000 clones, 70% to 90% found once. The germline V gene encodes CDR1 PRHDT and CDR2 FYEKMQ (reference sequence). The CDR3 loop spans 15 amino acids. Trimming left V 4 bases short and J 5 bases short, with 17 bases between. The specimen sequenced was PBMCs or T cells enriched from blood (not recorded which). The TCR comes from a woman between 50 and 59 years old in a cohort exposed to, infected with or recovered from COVID-19 (not recorded which). This chain uses TRBV13 with TRBJ1-1, with D tentatively TRBD1 (5 bases). As DNA, the CDR3 is TGTGCCAGCAGCTCCTACAGGTGGGGTGGGACTGAAGCTTTCTTT. The encoded protein is CASSSYRWGGTEAFF. Filled out from reference TRBV13 and TRBJ1-1, the complete variable domain reads AAGVIQSPRHLIKEKRETATLKCYPIPRHDTVYWYQQGPGQDPQFLISFYEKMQSDKGSIPDRFSAQQFSDYHSELNMSSLELGDSALYFCASSSYRWGGTEAFFGQGTRLTVV.